The 32 T cell receptor beta chains below all came from one sample that was sequenced in a study of human T cells and chemical hapten exposure. Time point specified: pre-sensitization, week 0. Treatment noted: therapeutic diphenylcyclopropenone sensitization with weekly scalp DPC. One entry per CDR3 protein, called by TCRdb with MiXCR from the RACE reads. The table includes more than 150,000 distinct CDR3 sequences, around 30% detected once. The sequences come from whole blood, collected in connection with sensitization to the hapten diphenylcyclopropenone (DPC). Receptors were obtained from a woman in her twenties or thirties with alopecia areata. Some clones in this sample may be carry-over from other donors' samples.

This clonotype was counted only a few times. The chain uses TRBV20-1 and TRBJ2-7; TRBD2 aligns across 10 bases. Germline V gene lookup returns CDR1 DFQATT and CDR2 SNEGSKA (reference sequence). The length of the CDR3 is 12 residues. With V trimmed by 4 bases and J by 7 bases, 4 bases remained unmatched. The CDR3 sequence: CSATGLASEQYF. CDR3 nucleotides: TGCAGTGCTACGGGACTAGCGAGTGAGCAGTACTTC.

The table lists this clonotype with a few counts. The J gene is TRBJ2-7, the V gene TRBV29-1; 7 bases are a match to TRBD1. This CDR3 spans 13 amino acids. V gave up 6 bases and J gave up 3 bases; unmatched junction bases: 8. Germline assignment: CDR1 SQVTM and CDR2 ANQGSEA. The CDR3 DNA follows: TGCAGCGTGTCCGGGACAGTAGACTACGAGCAGTACTTC. Translated: CSVSGTVDYEQYF.

This chain uses TRBV2 with TRBJ2-2, with a tentative D call TRBD1 (6 bases). The CDR3 covers 15 residues. Trimming pared 5 bases from V and 0 bases from J, leaving 10 bases between. Germline V gene data show CDR1 as SNHLY and CDR2 as FYNNEI. The CDR3 protein is CASSPGTTNTGELFF. As DNA, the CDR3 is TGTGCCAGCAGTCCCGGGACAACGAACACCGGGGAGCTGTTTTTT.

The chain is built from TRBV28 and TRBJ1-5, with D tentatively TRBD1 (5 bases). Between the trimmed V and J ends, which lost 3 bases and 7 bases, there was a span of 13 bases. Germline CDR1 MDHEN, CDR2 SYDVKM. This CDR3 contains 14 residues. CDR3 loop: CASSLWGVRQPQHF. CDR3 DNA: TGTGCCAGCAGTTTGTGGGGCGTGCGGCAGCCCCAGCATTTT.

This clonotype has just a few counts. This chain links TRBV11-2 with TRBJ2-3; 9 nucleotides align to TRBD2. There are 15 residues in the CDR3. Trimming cost V 1 base and J 6 bases; bases outside gene matches: 5. Looked up from germline, CDR1 is SGHAT and CDR2 is FQNNGV. DNA for the CDR3: TGTGCCAGCAGCTTAGGTAGCGGGGGTGTGGATACGCAGTATTTT. This gives the protein CASSLGSGGVDTQYF.

This chain uses TRBV4-3 with TRBJ1-1; D is undetermined. Germline CDR1 reads LGHNA; CDR2 reads YSLEER. The CDR3 is 15 amino acids. Trimming left V 8 bases short and J 0 bases short, with 16 bases between. The CDR3 region is CASSRAKDLNTEAFF. The CDR3 DNA reads TGCGCCAGCTCCCGAGCAAAGGACTTGAACACTGAAGCTTTCTTT.

To note about this clonotype: The final CDR3 position lacks the conserved phenylalanine or tryptophan, pointing to a likely read error. The chain couples TRBV29-1 to TRBJ2-2; TRBD1 is a possible D gene (6 bases). The CDR3 is made up of 14 amino acids. Trimming stripped 5 bases from V and 0 bases from J, with 10 bases between. Germline V gives CDR1 SQVTM, CDR2 ANQGSEA. CDR3 bases: TGCAGCGTTTCTCGGGACACGAACACCGGGGAGCTGTTTTCT. It specifies CSVSRDTNTGELFS.

The genes are TRBV29-1 and TRBJ2-3; 13 bases match TRBD2. V gave up 7 bases and J gave up 8 bases; unmatched junction bases: 6. Germline CDR1 and CDR2: SQVTM and ANQGSEA. The CDR3 extends over 13 amino acids. CDR3 DNA: TGCAGCGCGGGACTAGCGGGAATTGGTACGCAGTATTTT. Amino acids: CSAGLAGIGTQYF.

The rearrangement joins TRBV25-1 to TRBJ1-1, with TRBD1 matching over 8 bases. There are 14 residues in the CDR3. V lost 4 bases and J lost 3; bases outside the gene matches: 4. Germline V lookup: CDR1 MGHDK, CDR2 SYGVNS. This chain's CDR3 is CASSGTGLHTEAFF. The CDR3 region has the DNA TGTGCCAGCAGTGGGACAGGGCTCCACACTGAAGCTTTCTTT. Variable domain in full (rest from reference TRBV25-1 and TRBJ1-1): EADIYQTPRYLVIGTGKKITLECSQTMGHDKMYWYQQDPGMELHLIHYSYGVNSTEKGDLSSESTVSRIRTEHFPLTLESARPSHTSQYLCASSGTGLHTEAFFGQGTRLTVV.

V usage is TRBV28 and J usage is TRBJ2-1, with 7 positions matching TRBD2. The germline gives CDR1 MDHEN, CDR2 SYDVKM. The CDR3 is 15 residues long. Unmatched junction bases numbered 9, after V lost 4 bases and J lost 6 bases. CDR3 nucleotides: TGTGCCAGCAGTTCTGTCTCCGGGACTATCAATGAGCAGTTCTTC. Protein: CASSSVSGTINEQFF. The full variable domain, rest sourced from reference TRBV28 and TRBJ2-1, is DVKVTQSSRYLVKRTGEKVFLECVQDMDHENMFWYRQDPGLGLRLIYFSYDVKMKEKGDIPEGYSVSREKKERFSLILESASTNQTSMYLCASSSVSGTINEQFFGPGTRLTVL.

The chain links TRBV18 to TRBJ2-7, with D possibly TRBD2 on 5 matching bases. CDR1 is KGHSH, CDR2 LQKENI, per germline. Trimming removed 3 bases from V and 5 bases from J, with 14 bases in between. The CDR3 spans 14 residues. CDR3 in amino acids: CASSPQDGGHEQYF. In nucleotides, the CDR3 is TGTGCCAGCTCACCCCAGGACGGAGGACACGAGCAGTACTTC.

CDR3 region: CASSRPRPGLAGLNNEQFF. CDR3 DNA sequence: TGTGCCAGCAGCAGGCCACGGCCGGGACTAGCGGGGCTTAACAATGAGCAGTTCTTC. This chain connects TRBV7-9 to TRBJ2-1, with TRBD2 identical over 13 bases. With 5 bases clipped from V and 5 bases from J, the junction kept 15 bases outside the gene matches. The length of the CDR3 is 19 residues. Germline lookup yields CDR1 SEHNR and CDR2 FQNEAQ (reference sequence).

The sample holds a few counts of this clonotype. CDR3: CAISEQAYNEQFF. The CDR3 DNA reads as TGTGCCATCAGTGAGCAGGCCTACAATGAGCAGTTCTTC. This rearrangement joins TRBV10-3 to TRBJ2-1; D is unresolved. Trimming removed 2 bases from V and 2 bases from J, with 4 bases in between. CDR3 length equals 13 residues. CDR1 and CDR2 (germline): ENHRY, SYGVKD.

The chain uses TRBV18 and TRBJ2-1, with a possible D match to TRBD1 (6 bases). Germline CDR1 reads KGHSH; CDR2 reads LQKENI. Deletions cut 2 bases from V and 15 bases from J, with 17 bases between. This CDR3 has 13 residues. The CDR3 DNA sequence: TGTGCCAGCTCACCATTGGGACAACCAAGGTTGTTCTTC. This gives the protein CASSPLGQPRLFF.

This clonotype was detected ten times or more. The CDR3 here is CASTGTPGGGEQYF. The CDR3 DNA sequence: TGTGCCAGTACCGGGACTCCGGGGGGGGGCGAGCAGTACTTC. The V gene is TRBV28, the J gene TRBJ2-7; 8 bases map to TRBD2. This CDR3 region has 14 residues. Germline CDR1 reads MDHEN; CDR2 reads SYDVKM. V lost 9 bases to trimming and J lost 6 bases; unmatched junction nucleotides: 13.

This chain links TRBV29-1 with TRBJ2-7, with 7 bases aligning to TRBD1. Germline V gene lookup returns CDR1 SQVTM and CDR2 ANQGSEA. CDR3 length equals 13 residues. The ends lost 7 bases at V and 1 base at J; junction bases unmatched: 7. The CDR3 loop is CSALDRVSYEQYF. In DNA form, the CDR3 reads TGCAGCGCGTTAGACAGGGTATCCTACGAGCAGTACTTC.

This clonotype has a handful of counts. The chain joins TRBV21-1 to TRBJ2-1; TRBD1, the table's D call, lacks a check against the DNA. TRBV21-1 is a pseudogene. The length of the CDR3 is 18 residues. CDR3 protein: CARKGRDRHRSSYNEQFF. Here the CDR3 DNA reads TGTGCCAGGAAGGGGCGGGACAGGCATAGGAGCTCCTACAATGAGCAGTTCTTC.

The rearrangement joins TRBV7-2 to TRBJ2-7, with a possible D match to TRBD1 (6 bases). This CDR3 spans 15 amino acids. V dropped 7 bases and J dropped 1 base, with 17 bases sitting between them. Per the germline V gene, CDR1 is SGHTA and CDR2 is FQGNSA. CDR3 DNA: TGTGCCAGCACCCCGGGACACCAGACTTCCTACGAGCAGTACTTC. It specifies CASTPGHQTSYEQYF.

This chain uses TRBV28 with TRBJ2-2, with TRBD1 matching 8 bases. The CDR3 spans 14 residues. Germline CDR1 and CDR2: MDHEN and SYDVKM. V trimming: 6 bases; J trimming: 6 bases; junction bases outside the gene matches: 6. CDR3 coding DNA: TGTGCCAGCAGACCGGACAGGGTAGCCGGGGAGCTGTTTTTT. Protein product: CASRPDRVAGELFF. Variable domain in full (rest from reference TRBV28 and TRBJ2-2): DVKVTQSSRYLVKRTGEKVFLECVQDMDHENMFWYRQDPGLGLRLIYFSYDVKMKEKGDIPEGYSVSREKKERFSLILESASTNQTSMYLCASRPDRVAGELFFGEGSRLTVL.

This clonotype was picked up many times. The chain uses TRBV10-3 and TRBJ2-1, with D tentatively TRBD1 or TRBD2 (5 bases each). Germline V gene sequence: CDR1 ENHRY, CDR2 SYGVKD. This CDR3 has 15 residues. Trimming cost V 6 bases and J 5 bases, with 17 bases left between them. CDR3 DNA sequence: TGTGCCATCAGCCAAGACAGCGGACAAAACAATGAGCAGTTCTTC. It codes for CAISQDSGQNNEQFF.

The chain combines TRBV11-1 with TRBJ2-1; 10 positions match TRBD2. In germline, CDR1 is SGHAT, CDR2 FQDESV (reference sequence). Trimming removed 1 base from V and 6 bases from J; junction bases left unmatched: 9. This CDR3 spans 17 amino acids. The DNA for the CDR3 is TGTGCCAGCAGCTTAGACCTAGCGGGAGCCGCTACCAATGAGCAGTTCTTC. As protein: CASSLDLAGAATNEQFF.

This clonotype was detected a few times. The chain uses TRBV7-9 and TRBJ1-1, with a tentative D call TRBD1 (6 bases). V dropped 5 bases and J dropped 10 bases, with 14 bases sitting between them. From germline, CDR1 is SEHNR and CDR2 FQNEAQ (reference sequence). CDR3 length: 12 residues. CDR3 sequence: CASSRDNLGAFF. The CDR3, as DNA: TGTGCCAGCAGCCGGGACAACTTAGGAGCTTTCTTT.

The CDR3 coding sequence is TGCGCCAGCAGCCAAGACCGGGACCTAGGGAACTATGGCTACACCTTC. Translating gives CASSQDRDLGNYGYTF. The J gene is TRBJ1-2, the V gene TRBV4-3; possible D gene TRBD1, 5 bases. The CDR3 sequence is 16 residues long. Germline-derived CDR1 and CDR2 are LGHNA and YSLEER. V was trimmed by 0 bases and J by 2 bases, leaving 13 bases between them.

This clonotype was seen only a few times. The chain has TRBV12-3 or TRBV12-4 and TRBJ1-2, with D unresolved. The CDR3 spans 13 residues. V shed 2 bases and J shed 6 bases, with 10 bases lying between them. Written as DNA, the CDR3 is TGTGCCAGCAGTTTAAGGGCCTCTCATGGCTACACCTTC. Protein product: CASSLRASHGYTF.

This clonotype was recorded a few times. The V gene is TRBV28, the J gene TRBJ1-3; D gene unclear. V lost 7 bases and J 4 bases, leaving 11 bases between the germline ends. This CDR3 comprises 13 residues. CDR1 is MDHEN, CDR2 SYDVKM, per germline. This chain's CDR3 is CASMGWLGNTIYF. CDR3 nucleotides: TGTGCCAGCATGGGTTGGCTCGGAAACACCATATATTTT.

This clonotype turned up a few times. The chain has TRBV28 and TRBJ2-3; D uncertain. The V end lost 7 bases, the J end lost 2 bases, and 10 bases lay between the germline ends. Germline V gives CDR1 MDHEN, CDR2 SYDVKM. CDR3 size: 13 residues. The CDR3 loop is CASNPSLTDTQYF. CDR3 DNA: TGTGCCAGCAATCCTAGTCTCACAGATACGCAGTATTTT.

The CDR3: CSARRSMNTEAFF. DNA for the CDR3: TGCAGTGCTAGACGGTCGATGAACACTGAAGCTTTCTTT. V is TRBV20-1 and J is TRBJ1-1; D gene unclear. Germline V gene sequence: CDR1 DFQATT, CDR2 SNEGSKA (reference sequence). The V end was cut by 2 bases, the J end by 0 bases, with 7 bases between. The CDR3 contains 13 residues.

Only a few counts were recorded for this clonotype. The chain employs TRBV5-1 and TRBJ2-7, with D perhaps TRBD2 (5 bases). V was clipped by 0 bases and J by 5 bases, with 6 bases between them. CDR3 length: 12 residues. In germline, CDR1 is SGHRS, CDR2 YFSETQ. This chain's CDR3 is CASSLAGNEQYF. As DNA, the CDR3 is TGCGCCAGCAGCTTGGCGGGAAACGAGCAGTACTTC.

The chain carries TRBV6-6 and TRBJ2-5; possibly TRBD2 for D (6 bases). In germline, CDR1 is MNHNY, CDR2 SVGAGI (reference sequence). V shed 7 bases and J shed 5 bases, with 17 bases lying between them. This CDR3 spans 14 amino acids. The CDR3: CASISPGSRETQYF. The CDR3 coding sequence is TGTGCCAGCATATCCCCCGGGAGTCGGGAGACCCAGTACTTC.

The genes are TRBV14 and TRBJ2-7; perhaps D is TRBD1 or TRBD2 (5 bases each). Trimming cost V 4 bases and J 3 bases, with 19 bases left between them. CDR3 length: 16 residues. Germline values: CDR1 SGHDN, CDR2 FVKESK. CDR3 region: CASSPIGHSGIYEQYF. CDR3 bases: TGTGCCAGCAGCCCTATCGGACACTCGGGGATCTACGAGCAGTACTTC.

The CDR3 region has the DNA TGCGCCAGCAGCTTGATCGGGGGCGCGGTGAACACTGAAGCTTTCTTT. Its protein is CASSLIGGAVNTEAFF. The chain has TRBV5-1 and TRBJ1-1; D perhaps matches TRBD1 (6 bases). Per the germline V gene, CDR1 is SGHRS and CDR2 is YFSETQ. This CDR3 contains 16 residues. V lost 1 base, J lost 0 bases, and 13 bases lay in between.

This clonotype was observed a handful of times. The rearrangement joins TRBV20-1 to TRBJ1-2; 7 bases are a match to TRBD1. V was clipped by 4 bases and J by 5 bases; unmatched bases: 10. Germline values: CDR1 DFQATT, CDR2 SNEGSKA (reference sequence). The CDR3 is made up of 14 amino acids. The CDR3 DNA reads as TGCAGTGCTACGACAGGAGGGGGCTTATATGGCTACACCTTC. It translates to CSATTGGGLYGYTF.